The 17 T cell receptor beta chains in this list originate from one sample, sequenced in a study of beta chain features in type 1 diabetes. All of the isolated RNA was reverse transcribed, so expressed TCRB transcripts were sequenced. The repertoire was sequenced with immunoSEQ multiplex PCR; TCRdb's copy has only in-frame clones and lacks some. Among some 900,000 clones, 17% were seen once, and the ten largest hold 0.023%. Sequencing input: naive CD4+ T cells from blood. These receptors all stem from a woman aged 18-29 years in good health.

This rearrangement joins TRBV19 to TRBJ2-1; D remains unclear. This CDR3 region has 13 residues. Trimming removed 6 bases from V and 0 bases from J, with 6 bases in between. Per the germline V gene, CDR1 is LNHDA and CDR2 is SQIVND (reference sequence). Here the CDR3 reads CASRANSYNEQFF. The DNA of the CDR3 is TGTGCCAGTAGGGCTAACTCCTACAATGAGCAGTTCTTC. Full variable domain (rest looked up from reference TRBV19 and TRBJ2-1): DGGITQSPKYLFRKEGQNVTLSCEQNLNHDAMYWYRQDPGQGLRLIYYSQIVNDFQKGDIAEGYSVSREKKESFPLTVTSAQKNPTAFYLCASRANSYNEQFFGPGTRLTVL.

This chain uses TRBV2 with TRBJ1-1, with D maybe TRBD1 (6 bases). The CDR3 runs 14 residues. V was clipped by 1 base and J by 9 bases, with 15 bases between them. CDR1 and CDR2 from the germline V gene are SNHLY and FYNNEI. The CDR3 DNA reads as TGTGCCAGCAGTGAAGACCTCAGGGGATACAAAGCTTTCTTT. Protein sequence: CASSEDLRGYKAFF.

This chain uses TRBV18 with TRBJ2-7, with a tentative D call TRBD1 (6 bases). The length of the CDR3 is 14 residues. CDR1 and CDR2 (germline): KGHSH, LQKENI. Trimming took off 5 bases at V and 3 bases at J, with 14 bases between the two ends. The CDR3 DNA sequence: TGTGCCAGCTCAAAGTACAGGGACGACTACGAGCAGTACTTC. Translated, it gives CASSKYRDDYEQYF.

Only a few counts were recorded for this clone. The V and J genes are TRBV9 and TRBJ2-7, with D possibly TRBD2 on 6 matching bases. This CDR3 is built from 13 residues. Germline lookup yields CDR1 SGDLS and CDR2 YYNGEE. V shed 4 bases and J shed 4 bases, with 12 bases lying between them. The DNA for the CDR3 is TGTGCCAGCAGCCCCCCAGGAGGGTACGAGCAGTACTTC. Translating gives CASSPPGGYEQYF.

The chain couples TRBV5-6 to TRBJ2-7; TRBD1 or TRBD2 may be the D gene (6 bases each). The germline V gene encodes CDR1 SGHDT and CDR2 YYEEEE. This CDR3 has 15 residues. V was clipped by 4 bases and J by 0 bases, with 14 bases between them. In DNA form, the CDR3 reads TGTGCCAGCAGCCCGGGGGCAGGACTCTCCTACGAGCAGTACTTC. It codes for CASSPGAGLSYEQYF.

The V call is TRBV5-1, the J call TRBJ2-5; D is possibly TRBD1 (6 bases). From germline, CDR1 is SGHRS and CDR2 YFSETQ. The CDR3 sequence is 14 residues long. V was trimmed by 5 bases and J by 2 bases, leaving 13 bases between them. The CDR3 sequence is CASSIGQNQETQYF. The CDR3 region has the DNA TGCGCCAGCAGTATCGGACAGAATCAAGAGACCCAGTACTTC. The variable domain in full, completed from reference TRBV5-1 and TRBJ2-5, reads KAGVTQTPRYLIKTRGQQVTLSCSPISGHRSVSWYQQTPGQGLQFLFEYFSETQRNKGNFPGRFSGRQFSNSRSEMNVSTLELGDSALYLCASSIGQNQETQYFGPGTRLLVL.

This clone came up a few times. The J gene is TRBJ2-1, the V gene TRBV7-9; D may correspond to TRBD1 or TRBD2 (5 bases each). The length of the CDR3 is 16 residues. Trimming cost V 5 bases and J 0 bases, with 14 bases left between them. Germline V gives CDR1 SEHNR, CDR2 FQNEAQ (reference sequence). The CDR3 nucleotides are TGTGCCAGCAGCCCCCGGGGCTCGAGCTCCTACAATGAGCAGTTCTTC. It is translated as CASSPRGSSSYNEQFF.

As concerns this clone: Other DNA sequences of this sample code for an identical CDR3. The chain combines TRBV6-5 with TRBJ2-7, with 9 nucleotides matching TRBD1. Germline loops: CDR1 MNHEY, CDR2 SVGAGI. This CDR3 contains 14 residues. After removal of 6 bases from V and 2 bases from J, the junction contained 5 bases not matched to a gene. CDR3 amino acids: CASSRGQGTYEQYF. For the CDR3, the DNA is TGTGCCAGCAGCCGGGGACAGGGAACCTACGAGCAGTACTTC.

This clone was detected a few times. The V gene is TRBV7-2, the J gene TRBJ2-7; 8 nucleotides line up with TRBD2. The ends lost 4 bases at V and 6 bases at J; junction bases unmatched: 8. Germline V gene sequence: CDR1 SGHTA, CDR2 FQGNSA. This CDR3 contains 14 residues. In nucleotides, the CDR3 is TGTGCCAGCAGCTGGGGGAGCGGGAGTATCGAGCAGTACTTC. Protein product: CASSWGSGSIEQYF.

The gene calls are TRBV6-1 and TRBJ2-7; the D is unclear. Between the trimmed V and J ends, which lost 2 bases and 6 bases, there was a span of 14 bases. This CDR3 has 14 amino acids. Germline V CDR1 and CDR2: MNHNS, SASEGT. CDR3 sequence reads: CASSEIGLQPEQYF. The CDR3 DNA reads TGTGCCAGCAGTGAAATAGGTCTGCAGCCCGAGCAGTACTTC.

This clone was seen only a few times. This chain links TRBV27 with TRBJ1-2; tentative D call: TRBD1 (5 bases). The CDR3 runs 13 residues. V lost 3 bases, J lost 2 bases, and 7 bases lay in between. Per germline, CDR1 MNHEY and CDR2 SMNVEV (reference sequence). CDR3: CASSFRENYGYTF. CDR3 bases: TGTGCCAGCAGTTTCAGGGAGAACTATGGCTACACCTTC.

The chain carries TRBV7-9 and TRBJ2-2, with D possibly being TRBD2 (5 bases). The CDR3 length is 18 residues. CDR1 is SEHNR and CDR2 is FQNEAQ in the germline V gene (reference sequence). The ends were cut back, 5 bases at V and 0 bases at J, with 19 bases in the middle. CDR3 nucleotide sequence: TGTGCCAGCAGCCCCCCGCCCCCACAGCGGCCGAACACCGGGGAGCTGTTTTTT. Its translation is CASSPPPPQRPNTGELFF.

This clone was detected only a few times. The J gene is TRBJ1-5, the V gene TRBV28; tentative D call: TRBD1 (5 bases). This CDR3 has 15 amino acids. Germline CDR1 MDHEN, CDR2 SYDVKM. Trimming removed 2 bases at V and 2 bases at J, with 10 bases between. The CDR3 protein is CASSLRGKGNQPQHF. Written as DNA, the CDR3 is TGTGCCAGCAGTTTACGGGGGAAAGGCAATCAGCCCCAGCATTTT.

The gene calls are TRBV5-1 and TRBJ1-4; 10 nucleotides line up with TRBD1. The CDR3 loop spans 14 amino acids. Germline V gene sequence: CDR1 SGHRS, CDR2 YFSETQ. Trimming took 4 bases from V and 5 from J; bases not matched to a gene: 2. The CDR3 DNA reads TGCGCCAGCAGCATGGACAGGGGGAATGAAAAACTGTTTTTT. Protein: CASSMDRGNEKLFF.

This clone was recorded a few times. This chain uses TRBV7-9 with TRBJ2-3; weak D call: TRBD2 (5 bases). V was cut by 7 bases and J by 3 bases, with 14 bases left in between. CDR1 is SEHNR, CDR2 FQNEAQ, per germline (reference sequence). CDR3 length: 14 residues. The CDR3 coding sequence is TGTGCCAGCACCCAAAATAGCGCAACAGATACGCAGTATTTT. Amino acids: CASTQNSATDTQYF.

This chain uses TRBV6-4 with TRBJ2-2, with a tentative D call TRBD1 (5 bases). The V gene lost 4 bases and the J gene lost 4 bases, with 10 bases spanning the gap. The length of the CDR3 is 14 residues. Germline V CDR1 and CDR2: MRHNA, SNTAGT. The CDR3 protein is CASSAGYGTGELFF. The CDR3 nucleotides are TGTGCCAGCAGTGCAGGGTACGGCACCGGGGAGCTGTTTTTT.

This clone was seen a few times. V usage is TRBV19 and J usage is TRBJ1-2; possible D gene TRBD1, 6 bases. This CDR3 has 14 residues. Germline V gene sequence: CDR1 LNHDA, CDR2 SQIVND (reference sequence). V lost 4 bases and J lost 8, with 17 bases in between. CDR3 sequence (DNA): TGTGCCAGTAGTACTCTCCGGGGGCCGGAGGGCTACACCTTC. Residues: CASSTLRGPEGYTF.